This paragraph reports one T cell receptor beta chain. The CDR3 has 15 amino acids. This sample was included in a study of PD-1 blockade in classical Hodgkin lymphoma. Using immunoSEQ multiplex PCR, the repertoire was profiled, and TCRdb retains in-frame clones only, with some absent. The repertoire has fewer than 100,000 clones, roughly 92% of them found once; the top ten carry 2.8%. With no exception, relapse followed autologous stem cell transplantation in all patients, and brentuximab vedotin exposure varied. Best outcomes ranged across complete response, partial response and progressive disease.

This receptor was identified in a human donor with classical Hodgkin lymphoma. The genes are TRBV21-1 and TRBJ2-1; the table's TRBD2 call for D was not verified on the DNA. TRBV21-1 represents a pseudogene. Source: peripheral blood mononuclear cells (PBMCs), taken at baseline. This CDR3 is CASTLAGEGHNEQFF. Written as DNA, the CDR3 is TGTGCCAGCACCTTAGCGGGAGAAGGACACAATGAGCAGTTCTTC.